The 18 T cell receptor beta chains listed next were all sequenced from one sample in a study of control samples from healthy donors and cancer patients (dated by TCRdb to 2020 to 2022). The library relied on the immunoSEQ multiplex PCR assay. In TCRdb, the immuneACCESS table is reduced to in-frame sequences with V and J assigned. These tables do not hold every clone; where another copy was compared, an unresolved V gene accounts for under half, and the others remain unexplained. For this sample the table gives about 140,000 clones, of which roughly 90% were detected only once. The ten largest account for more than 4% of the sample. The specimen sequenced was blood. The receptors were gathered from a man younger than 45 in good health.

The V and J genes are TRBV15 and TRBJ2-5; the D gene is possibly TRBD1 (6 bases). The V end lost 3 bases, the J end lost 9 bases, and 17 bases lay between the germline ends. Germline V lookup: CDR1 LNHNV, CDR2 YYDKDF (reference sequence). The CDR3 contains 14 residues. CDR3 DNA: TGTGCCACCAGCAGTTCCGGGACACCGCATCCCCAGTACTTC. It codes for CATSSSGTPHPQYF.

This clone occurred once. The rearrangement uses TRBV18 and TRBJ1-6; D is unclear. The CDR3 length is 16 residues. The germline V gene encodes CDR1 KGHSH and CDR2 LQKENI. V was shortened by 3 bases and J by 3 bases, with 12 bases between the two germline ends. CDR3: CASSPTSYLYNSPLHF. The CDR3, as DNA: TGTGCCAGCTCACCCACGTCCTACCTCTATAATTCACCCCTCCACTTT.

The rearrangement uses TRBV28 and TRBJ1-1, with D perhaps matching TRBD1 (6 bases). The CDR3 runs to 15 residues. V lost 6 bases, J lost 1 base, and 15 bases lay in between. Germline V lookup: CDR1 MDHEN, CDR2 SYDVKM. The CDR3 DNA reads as TGTGCCAGCAGGGGGCAGACAGGCGCGAACACTGAAGCTTTCTTT. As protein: CASRGQTGANTEAFF.

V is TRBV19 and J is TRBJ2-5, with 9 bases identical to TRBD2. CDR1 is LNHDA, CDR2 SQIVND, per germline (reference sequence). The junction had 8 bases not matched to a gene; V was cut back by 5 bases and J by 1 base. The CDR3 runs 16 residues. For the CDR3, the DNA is TGTGCCAGTAGTCGAGACCGCGGGGGGGGCCAAGAGACCCAGTACTTC. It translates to CASSRDRGGGQETQYF.

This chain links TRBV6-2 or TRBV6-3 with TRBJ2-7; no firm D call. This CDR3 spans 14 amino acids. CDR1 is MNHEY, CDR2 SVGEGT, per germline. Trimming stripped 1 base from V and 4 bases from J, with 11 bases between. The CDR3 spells CASSYWRTQYEQYF. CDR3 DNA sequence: TGTGCCAGCAGTTACTGGCGGACGCAGTACGAGCAGTACTTC.

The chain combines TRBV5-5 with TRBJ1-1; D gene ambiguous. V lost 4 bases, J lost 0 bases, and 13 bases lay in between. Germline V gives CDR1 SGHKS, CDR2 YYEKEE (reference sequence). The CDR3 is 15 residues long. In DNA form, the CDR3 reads TGTGCCAGCAGCCCCCGGGTGTTAATGAACACTGAAGCTTTCTTT. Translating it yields CASSPRVLMNTEAFF.

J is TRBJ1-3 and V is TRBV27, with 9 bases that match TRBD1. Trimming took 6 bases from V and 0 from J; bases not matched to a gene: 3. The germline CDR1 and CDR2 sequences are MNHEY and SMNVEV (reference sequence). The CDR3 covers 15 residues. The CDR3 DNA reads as TGTGCCAGCAGAACACAGGGGGCCTCTGGAAACACCATATATTTT. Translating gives CASRTQGASGNTIYF.

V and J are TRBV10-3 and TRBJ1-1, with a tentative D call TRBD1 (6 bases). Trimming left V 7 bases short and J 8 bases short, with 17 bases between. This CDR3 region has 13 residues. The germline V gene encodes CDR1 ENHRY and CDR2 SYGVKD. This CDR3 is CAINDGGAGEAFF. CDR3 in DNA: TGTGCCATCAATGACGGGGGCGCCGGCGAAGCTTTCTTT.

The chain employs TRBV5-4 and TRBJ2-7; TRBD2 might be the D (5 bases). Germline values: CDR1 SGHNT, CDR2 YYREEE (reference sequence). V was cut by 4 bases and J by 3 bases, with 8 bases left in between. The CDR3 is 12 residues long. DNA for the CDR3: TGTGCCAGCAGCACCGGGAACTACGAGCAGTACTTC. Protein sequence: CASSTGNYEQYF. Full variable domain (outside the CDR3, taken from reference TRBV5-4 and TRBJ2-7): ETGVTQSPTHLIKTRGQQVTLRCSSQSGHNTVSWYQQALGQGPQFIFQYYREEENGRGNFPPRFSGLQFPNYSSELNVNALELDDSALYLCASSTGNYEQYFGPGTRLTVT.

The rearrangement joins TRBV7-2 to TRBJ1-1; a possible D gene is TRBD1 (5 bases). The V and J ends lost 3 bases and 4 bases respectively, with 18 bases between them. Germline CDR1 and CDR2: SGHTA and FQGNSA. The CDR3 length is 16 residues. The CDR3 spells CASSFEGTPRGTEAFF. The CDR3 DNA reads TGTGCCAGCAGCTTCGAGGGGACTCCCCGTGGCACTGAAGCTTTCTTT.

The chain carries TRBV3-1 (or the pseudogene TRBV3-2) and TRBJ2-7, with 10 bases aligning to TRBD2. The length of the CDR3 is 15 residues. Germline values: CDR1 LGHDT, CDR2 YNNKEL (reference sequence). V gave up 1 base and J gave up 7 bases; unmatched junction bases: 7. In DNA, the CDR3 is TGTGCCAGCAGCCAAGGACTAGCGGGTGAAGGGGAGCAGTACTTC. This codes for CASSQGLAGEGEQYF.

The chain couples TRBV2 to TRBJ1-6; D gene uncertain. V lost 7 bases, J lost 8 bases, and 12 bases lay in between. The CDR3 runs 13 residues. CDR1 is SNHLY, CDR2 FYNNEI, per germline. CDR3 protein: CASKTERDSPLHF. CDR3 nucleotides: TGTGCCAGCAAGACGGAGAGGGATTCACCCCTCCACTTT. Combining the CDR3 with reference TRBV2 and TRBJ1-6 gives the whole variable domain EPEVTQTPSHQVTQMGQEVILRCVPISNHLYFYWYRQILGQKVEFLVSFYNNEISEKSEIFDDQFSVERPDGSNFTLKIRSTKLEDSAMYFCASKTERDSPLHFGNGTRLTVT.

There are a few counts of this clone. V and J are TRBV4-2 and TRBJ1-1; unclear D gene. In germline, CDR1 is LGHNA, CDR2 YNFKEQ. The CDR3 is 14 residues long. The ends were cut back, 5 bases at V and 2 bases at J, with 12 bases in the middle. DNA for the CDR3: TGTGCCAGCAGCATATCCACAGCAAACACTGAAGCTTTCTTT. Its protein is CASSISTANTEAFF.

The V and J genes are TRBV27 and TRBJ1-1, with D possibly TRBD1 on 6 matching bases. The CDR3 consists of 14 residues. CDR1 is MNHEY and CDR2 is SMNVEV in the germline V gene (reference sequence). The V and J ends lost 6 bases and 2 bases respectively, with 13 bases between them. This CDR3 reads CASSYNRVNTEAFF. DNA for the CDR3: TGTGCCAGCAGCTATAACAGGGTAAACACTGAAGCTTTCTTT.

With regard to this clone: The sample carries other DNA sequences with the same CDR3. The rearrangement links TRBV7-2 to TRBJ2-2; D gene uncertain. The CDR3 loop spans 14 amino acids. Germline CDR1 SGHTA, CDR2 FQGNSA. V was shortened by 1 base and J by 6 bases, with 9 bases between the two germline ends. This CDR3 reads CASSLGGSSGELFF. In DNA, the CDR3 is TGTGCCAGCAGCTTAGGAGGTAGTTCCGGGGAGCTGTTTTTT.

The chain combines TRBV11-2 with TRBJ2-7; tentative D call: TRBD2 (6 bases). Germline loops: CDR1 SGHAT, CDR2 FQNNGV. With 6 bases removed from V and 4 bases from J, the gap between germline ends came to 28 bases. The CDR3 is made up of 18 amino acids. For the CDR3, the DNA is TGTGCCAGCAGTAAGGGCCGGGGACTCACCCTCGCGGGGTACGAGCAGTACTTC. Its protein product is CASSKGRGLTLAGYEQYF.

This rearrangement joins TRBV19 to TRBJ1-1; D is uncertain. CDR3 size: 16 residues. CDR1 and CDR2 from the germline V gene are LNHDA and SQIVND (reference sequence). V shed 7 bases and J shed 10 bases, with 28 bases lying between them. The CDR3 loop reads CASTYMERRGLSGAFF. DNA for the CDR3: TGTGCCAGTACCTATATGGAGAGAAGAGGTCTTTCGGGAGCTTTCTTT.

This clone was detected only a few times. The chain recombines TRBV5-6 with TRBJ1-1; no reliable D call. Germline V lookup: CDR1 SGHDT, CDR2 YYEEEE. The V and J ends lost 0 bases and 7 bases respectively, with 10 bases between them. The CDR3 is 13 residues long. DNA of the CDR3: TGTGCCAGCAGCTTGGGGGTTTCCCTTGAAGCTTTCTTT. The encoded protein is CASSLGVSLEAFF.